The clone carrying this TCR beta chain turned up a few times. One end of the junction varies from germline; a read error may be responsible. A J-beta primer mix and a sample-barcoded 5' primer were used in a second PCR of roughly 6 to 11 cycles. Every cDNA was tagged by a template-switch adaptor with 12 random nucleotides. TCRdb reprocessed the 5' RACE reads with MiXCR, giving one entry per CDR3 protein. The sample contains roughly 1,000,000 distinct CDR3 sequences, roughly 24% of which appear only once. This entry is derived from a study of blood T cells in healthy people across ages. This CDR3 has 14 residues. Germline CDR1 reads KGHSH; CDR2 reads LQKENI. This sample also appeared in a second study, on T cells of mothers and their children.

The material sequenced was blood. The V gene is TRBV18, the J gene TRBJ2-5; 9 bases agree with TRBD2. The sequence was obtained from a girl aged 2 to 9 in good health. The CDR3 bases are TGTGCCAGCTCCCACTTAGCGGGAGAGGGGGAGCAGTGCTTC. Amino acid sequence: CASSHLAGEGEQCF.